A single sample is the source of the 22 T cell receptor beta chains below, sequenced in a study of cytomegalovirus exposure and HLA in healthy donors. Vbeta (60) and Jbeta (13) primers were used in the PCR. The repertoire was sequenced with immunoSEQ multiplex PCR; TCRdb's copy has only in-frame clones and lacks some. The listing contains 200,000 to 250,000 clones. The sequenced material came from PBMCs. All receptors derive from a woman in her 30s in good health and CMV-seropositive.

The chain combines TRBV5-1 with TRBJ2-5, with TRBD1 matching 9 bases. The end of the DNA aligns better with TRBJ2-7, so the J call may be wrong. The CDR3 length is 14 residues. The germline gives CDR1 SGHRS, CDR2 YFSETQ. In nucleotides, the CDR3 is TGCGCCAGCAGCTCCGGGACAGGGTCCTACGAGCAGTACTTC. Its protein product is CASSSGTGSYEQYF.

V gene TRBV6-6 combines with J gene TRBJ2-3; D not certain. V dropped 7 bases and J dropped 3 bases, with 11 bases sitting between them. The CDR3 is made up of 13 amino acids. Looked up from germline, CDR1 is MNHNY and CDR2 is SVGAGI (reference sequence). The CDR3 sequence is CASIKRETDTQYF. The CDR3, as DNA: TGTGCCAGCATTAAGCGTGAGACAGATACGCAGTATTTT.

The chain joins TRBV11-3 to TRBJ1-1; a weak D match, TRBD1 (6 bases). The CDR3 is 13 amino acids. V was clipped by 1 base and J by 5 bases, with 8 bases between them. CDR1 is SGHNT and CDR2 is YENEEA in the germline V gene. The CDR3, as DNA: TGTGCCAGCAGCTTAGGCCAGGGGACTGAAGCTTTCTTT. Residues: CASSLGQGTEAFF.

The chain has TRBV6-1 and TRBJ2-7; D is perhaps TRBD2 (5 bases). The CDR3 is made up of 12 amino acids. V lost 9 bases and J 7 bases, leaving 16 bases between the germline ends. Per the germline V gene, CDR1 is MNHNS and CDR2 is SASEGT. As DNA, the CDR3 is TGTGCCAGTTCTCGGACTGAAGGGGAGCAGTACTTC. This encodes CASSRTEGEQYF.

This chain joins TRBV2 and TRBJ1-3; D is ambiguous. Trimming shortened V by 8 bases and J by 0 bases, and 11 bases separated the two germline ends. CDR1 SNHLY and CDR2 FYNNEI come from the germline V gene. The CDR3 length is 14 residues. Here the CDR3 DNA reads TGTGCCAGCTCAAGCTCTACCTCTGGAAACACCATATATTTT. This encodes CASSSSTSGNTIYF.

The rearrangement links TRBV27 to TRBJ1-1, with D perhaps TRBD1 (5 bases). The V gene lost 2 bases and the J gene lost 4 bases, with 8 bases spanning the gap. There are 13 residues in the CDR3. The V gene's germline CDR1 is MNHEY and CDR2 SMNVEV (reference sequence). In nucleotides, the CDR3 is TGTGCCAGCAGTTTAAGGGGCGGCACTGAAGCTTTCTTT. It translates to CASSLRGGTEAFF.

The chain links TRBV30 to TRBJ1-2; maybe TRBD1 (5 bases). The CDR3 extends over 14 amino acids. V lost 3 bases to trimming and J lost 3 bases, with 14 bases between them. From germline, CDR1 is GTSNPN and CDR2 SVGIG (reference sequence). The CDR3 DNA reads TGTGCCTGGAGAGGGCAGGGAATAGACTATGGCTACACCTTC. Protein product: CAWRGQGIDYGYTF.

CDR3 region: CASRPRREKLFF. CDR3 in DNA: TGTGCCAGCAGACCCCGCCGGGAAAAACTGTTTTTT. The V gene is TRBV28, the J gene TRBJ1-4; unclear D gene. Germline V gives CDR1 MDHEN, CDR2 SYDVKM. The CDR3 spans 12 residues. Between the trimmed V and J ends, which lost 6 bases and 8 bases, there was a span of 10 bases.

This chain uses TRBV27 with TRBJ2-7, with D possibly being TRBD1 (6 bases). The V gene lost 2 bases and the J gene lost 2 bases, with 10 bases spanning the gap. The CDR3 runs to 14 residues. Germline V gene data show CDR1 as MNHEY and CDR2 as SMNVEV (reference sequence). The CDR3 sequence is CASSLMQGPYEQYF. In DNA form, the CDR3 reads TGTGCCAGCAGTTTAATGCAGGGGCCCTACGAGCAGTACTTC.

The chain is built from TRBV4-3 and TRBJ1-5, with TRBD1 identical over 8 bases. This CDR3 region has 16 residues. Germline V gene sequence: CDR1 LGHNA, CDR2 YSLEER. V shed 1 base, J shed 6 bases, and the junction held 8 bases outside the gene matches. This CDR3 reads CASSQVQGAPGQPQHF. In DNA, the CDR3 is TGCGCCAGCAGCCAAGTTCAGGGGGCACCGGGTCAGCCCCAGCATTTT.

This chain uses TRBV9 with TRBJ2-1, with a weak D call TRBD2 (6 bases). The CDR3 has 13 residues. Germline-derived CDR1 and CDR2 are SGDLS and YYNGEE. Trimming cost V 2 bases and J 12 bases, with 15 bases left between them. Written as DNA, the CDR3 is TGTGCCAGCAGCGTGGGGGGACCTCTTGGGCAGTTCTTC. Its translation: CASSVGGPLGQFF.

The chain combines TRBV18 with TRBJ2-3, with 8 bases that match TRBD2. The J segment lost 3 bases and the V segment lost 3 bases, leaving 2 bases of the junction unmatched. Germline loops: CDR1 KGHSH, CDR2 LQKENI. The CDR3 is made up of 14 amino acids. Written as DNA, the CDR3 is TGTGCCAGCTCACCGGCTAGCGGGACAGATACGCAGTATTTT. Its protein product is CASSPASGTDTQYF.

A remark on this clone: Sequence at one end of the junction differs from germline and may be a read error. The CDR3: CASSEDTQVPNTEAFF. The CDR3 nucleotides read TGTGCCAGCAGCGAAGATACACAGGTTCCGAACACTGAAGCTTTCTTT. The chain has TRBV4-2 and TRBJ1-1; tentative D call: TRBD1 (5 bases). The CDR3 runs to 16 residues. Germline V gene sequence: CDR1 LGHNA, CDR2 YNFKEQ.

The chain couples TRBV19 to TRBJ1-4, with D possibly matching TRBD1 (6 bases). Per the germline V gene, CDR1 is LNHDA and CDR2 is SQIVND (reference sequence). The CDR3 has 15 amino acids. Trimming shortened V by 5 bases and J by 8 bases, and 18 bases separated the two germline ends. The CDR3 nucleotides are TGTGCCAGTAGTCGCACAGGGAAGTTAGGCGAAAAACTGTTTTTT. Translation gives CASSRTGKLGEKLFF.

CDR3 sequence (DNA): TGTGCCAGCTCACCACTACAGGGGGAAGCTTTCTTT. The encoded protein is CASSPLQGEAFF. The chain uses TRBV18 and TRBJ1-1; 7 bases are a match to TRBD1. This CDR3 has 12 amino acids. Germline V gene lookup returns CDR1 KGHSH and CDR2 LQKENI. The V and J ends lost 1 base and 8 bases, in that order; junction bases with no gene match: 1.

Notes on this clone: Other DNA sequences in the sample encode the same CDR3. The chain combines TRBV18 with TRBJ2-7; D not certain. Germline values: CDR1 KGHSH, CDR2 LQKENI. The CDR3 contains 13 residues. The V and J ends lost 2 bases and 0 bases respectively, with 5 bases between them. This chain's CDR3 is CASSPGSSYEQYF. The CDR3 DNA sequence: TGTGCCAGCTCACCAGGTAGCTCCTACGAGCAGTACTTC.

The DNA for the CDR3 is TGTGCCAGCAGACCTTCCTTTGGGGAGGGCATTCAGTACTTC. Translation: CASRPSFGEGIQYF. The V gene is TRBV7-8, the J gene TRBJ2-4, with 7 bases that match TRBD2. CDR1 SGHVS and CDR2 FQNEAQ come from the germline V gene. This CDR3 has 14 amino acids. The trim removed 6 bases at V and 9 bases at J, leaving 11 bases unmatched.

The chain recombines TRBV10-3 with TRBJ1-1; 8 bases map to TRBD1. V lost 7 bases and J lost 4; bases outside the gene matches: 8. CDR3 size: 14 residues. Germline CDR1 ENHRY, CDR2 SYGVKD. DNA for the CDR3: TGTGCCATCACTGTGGGACAGGCTAGCACTGAAGCTTTCTTT. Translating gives CAITVGQASTEAFF.

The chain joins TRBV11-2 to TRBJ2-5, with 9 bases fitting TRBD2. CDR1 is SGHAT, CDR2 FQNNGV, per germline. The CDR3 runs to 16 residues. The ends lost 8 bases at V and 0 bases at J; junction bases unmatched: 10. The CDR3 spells CASGLRRGGYQETQYF. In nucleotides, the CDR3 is TGTGCCAGCGGACTCAGGCGGGGGGGATACCAAGAGACCCAGTACTTC.

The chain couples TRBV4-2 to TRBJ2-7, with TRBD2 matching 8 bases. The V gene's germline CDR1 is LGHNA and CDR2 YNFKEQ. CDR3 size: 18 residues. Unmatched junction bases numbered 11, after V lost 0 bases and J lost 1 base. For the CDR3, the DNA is TGTGCCAGCAGCCAAGATATAAAGCGGGAGATCCTGTCCTACGAGCAGTACTTC. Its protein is CASSQDIKREILSYEQYF.

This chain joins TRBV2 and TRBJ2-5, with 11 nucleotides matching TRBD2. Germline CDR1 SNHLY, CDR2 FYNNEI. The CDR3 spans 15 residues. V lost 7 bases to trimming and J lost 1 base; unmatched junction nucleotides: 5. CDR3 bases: TGTGCCAGCACTCGACTAGCGGGGCCCCAAGAGACCCAGTACTTC. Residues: CASTRLAGPQETQYF.

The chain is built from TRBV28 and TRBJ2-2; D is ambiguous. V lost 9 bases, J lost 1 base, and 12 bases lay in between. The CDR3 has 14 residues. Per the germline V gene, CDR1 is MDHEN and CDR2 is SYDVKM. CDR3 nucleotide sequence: TGTGCCAGTTCCTCCTACAGGAACACCGGGGAGCTGTTTTTT. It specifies CASSSYRNTGELFF.